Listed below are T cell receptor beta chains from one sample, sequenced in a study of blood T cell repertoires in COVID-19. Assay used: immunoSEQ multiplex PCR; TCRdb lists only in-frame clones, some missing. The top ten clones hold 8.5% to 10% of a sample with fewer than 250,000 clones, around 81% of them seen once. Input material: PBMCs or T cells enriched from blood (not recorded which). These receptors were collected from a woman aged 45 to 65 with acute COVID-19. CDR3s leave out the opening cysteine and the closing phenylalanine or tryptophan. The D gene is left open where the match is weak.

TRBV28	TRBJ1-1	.	ASSLVAVNTEAF
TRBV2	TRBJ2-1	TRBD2	ARGTSGSNEQF
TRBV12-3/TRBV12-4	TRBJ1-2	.	ASELNGGIGYT
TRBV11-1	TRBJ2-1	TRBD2	ASSLRKAGVVNEQF
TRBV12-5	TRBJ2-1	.	ASGLADRVWGDYTYNEQF
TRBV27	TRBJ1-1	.	ASSPRRTGEAF
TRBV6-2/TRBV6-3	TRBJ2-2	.	ASSIALNTGELF
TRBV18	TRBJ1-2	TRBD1	ASSPPGQGARGYT
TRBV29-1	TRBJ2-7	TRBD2	SVRGAGGSSYEQY
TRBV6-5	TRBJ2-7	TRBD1	ASMIRDRVREQY
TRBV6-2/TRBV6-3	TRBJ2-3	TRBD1	ASSQQGARTDTQY
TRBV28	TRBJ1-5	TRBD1	ASRLGGVGQPQH
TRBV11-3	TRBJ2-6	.	ASSIDRSGANVLT
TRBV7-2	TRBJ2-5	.	ASSLGGLYQETQY
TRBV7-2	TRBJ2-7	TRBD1	ASSWDRTTYEQY
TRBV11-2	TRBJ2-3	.	ASSFLAGASTDTQY
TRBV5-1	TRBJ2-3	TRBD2	ASRSLGGEGDTQY
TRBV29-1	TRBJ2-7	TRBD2	SVEAGTTSSEQY
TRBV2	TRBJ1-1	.	ASSGRGGALVFRAF
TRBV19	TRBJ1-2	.	ASSPAIHYGYT
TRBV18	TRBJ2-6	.	ASSPGGARSGANVLT
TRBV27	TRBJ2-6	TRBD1	ASSSRTPGQGAEGANVLT
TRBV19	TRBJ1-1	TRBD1	ASEDRMNTEAF
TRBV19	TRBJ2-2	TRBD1	AVARTGWTGELF